This T cell receptor beta chain was identified during a study of blood T cell repertoires in COVID-19. This CDR3 has 15 residues. V was trimmed by 0 bases and J by 5 bases, leaving 11 bases between them. CDR1 is MGHRA and CDR2 is YSYEKL in the germline V gene. Here immunoSEQ multiplex PCR was the method, and the copy in TCRdb shows in-frame clones only, minus some. The sample lists over 70,000 clones; under 90% were seen once. The sequenced sample consisted of peripheral blood. This sequence was found in a man aged 70-80 years who had recovered from COVID-19. The V gene is TRBV4-1, the J gene TRBJ1-5, with a possible D match to TRBD1 (6 bases). The CDR3 bases are TGCGCCAGCAGCCAAGATGAGGACAGCTATCAGCCCCAGCATTTT. This codes for CASSQDEDSYQPQHF.